Following are 21 T cell receptor beta chains from one sample sequenced in a study of blood T cell repertoires in COVID-19. Assay used: immunoSEQ multiplex PCR; TCRdb lists only in-frame clones, some missing. This table holds just over 250,000 clones, 88% found once. Sequenced: peripheral blood. All receptors derive from an older woman with COVID-19, enrolled during active disease.

This clone was observed at least ten times. The CDR3 here is CASSRQALRWSQYF. In nucleotides, the CDR3 is TGTGCCAGCAGTCGACAGGCCCTCAGGTGGTCCCAGTACTTC. This chain connects TRBV28 to TRBJ2-5, with TRBD1 as a possible D gene (6 bases). Germline assignment: CDR1 MDHEN and CDR2 SYDVKM. This CDR3 is 14 amino acids long. V was trimmed by 5 bases and J by 9 bases, leaving 19 bases between them.

The chain combines TRBV11-2 with TRBJ1-5, with no clear D. Germline V CDR1 and CDR2: SGHAT, FQNNGV. The CDR3 length is 15 residues. V was shortened by 0 bases and J by 4 bases, with 10 bases between the two germline ends. CDR3 bases: TGTGCCAGCAGCTTAGACCTAAATACGAATCAGCCCCAGCATTTT. The encoded protein is CASSLDLNTNQPQHF.

The chain joins TRBV18 to TRBJ1-4, with 9 bases that match TRBD1. This CDR3 contains 15 residues. Per germline, CDR1 KGHSH and CDR2 LQKENI. The V and J ends lost 4 bases and 8 bases, in that order; junction bases with no gene match: 8. Here the CDR3 DNA reads TGTGCCAGCTCACAGCCGGGACAGGGAAACGAAAAACTGTTTTTT. It encodes CASSQPGQGNEKLFF.

V usage is TRBV3-1 (or the pseudogene TRBV3-2) and J usage is TRBJ1-2; no clear D gene. The ends were cut back, 0 bases at V and 8 bases at J, with 10 bases in the middle. This CDR3 has 13 amino acids. Germline CDR1 and CDR2: LGHDT and YNNKEL (reference sequence). CDR3 nucleotide sequence: TGTGCCAGCAGCCAAGATGAAACGGGGGGCTACACCTTC. It yields the protein CASSQDETGGYTF.

The rearrangement uses TRBV28 and TRBJ2-7, with 7 bases matching TRBD2. The V gene's germline CDR1 is MDHEN and CDR2 SYDVKM. With V trimmed by 3 bases and J by 6 bases, 5 bases remained unmatched. This CDR3 spans 13 amino acids. The CDR3 reads CASSFGPSGEQYF. CDR3 sequence (DNA): TGTGCCAGCAGTTTCGGGCCTAGCGGCGAGCAGTACTTC.

This clone was seen just once. The rearrangement joins TRBV20-1 to TRBJ1-2; 7 nucleotides align to TRBD1. The CDR3 totals 11 residues. J gave up 6 bases and V 6 bases, and 4 bases lay outside the gene matches. The V gene's germline CDR1 is DFQATT and CDR2 SNEGSKA (reference sequence). In DNA, the CDR3 is TGCAGTGCGTACGGGACAGATGGCTACACCTTC. Residues: CSAYGTDGYTF.

This chain links TRBV28 with TRBJ1-2, with unresolved D. CDR1 and CDR2 (germline): MDHEN, SYDVKM. Between the trimmed V and J ends, which lost 5 bases and 8 bases, there was a span of 18 bases. The CDR3 runs to 14 residues. Here the CDR3 reads CASSPSLAGRGYTF. The CDR3 DNA follows: TGTGCCAGCAGTCCCTCCCTTGCGGGCCGGGGCTACACCTTC.

This chain joins TRBV2 and TRBJ2-5, with no clear D. This CDR3 contains 14 residues. Germline V gene lookup returns CDR1 SNHLY and CDR2 FYNNEI. The V and J ends lost 4 bases and 5 bases respectively, with 14 bases between them. CDR3 region: CASSALAVPETQYF. DNA of the CDR3: TGTGCCAGCAGTGCGTTGGCCGTCCCCGAGACCCAGTACTTC.

This chain connects TRBV5-1 to TRBJ1-5; D may be TRBD1 (5 bases). The CDR3 covers 13 residues. CDR1 is SGHRS and CDR2 is YFSETQ in the germline V gene. Trimming took 4 bases from V and 4 from J, leaving 9 bases between them. CDR3 in amino acids: CASSPDTNQPQHF. CDR3 sequence (DNA): TGCGCCAGCAGCCCGGACACTAATCAGCCCCAGCATTTT.

V and J are TRBV28 and TRBJ1-5; 8 bases match TRBD1. Germline V gene lookup returns CDR1 MDHEN and CDR2 SYDVKM. The V gene end was trimmed by 5 bases and the J gene end by 6 bases; junction bases not matched to a gene: 6. This CDR3 region has 14 residues. CDR3 residues: CASSGQGPSQPQHF. The CDR3 coding sequence is TGTGCCAGCAGTGGACAGGGCCCCAGTCAGCCCCAGCATTTT.

This chain connects TRBV27 to TRBJ1-5, with D tentatively TRBD1 (5 bases). In germline, CDR1 is MNHEY, CDR2 SMNVEV (reference sequence). Trimming stripped 6 bases from V and 5 bases from J, with 20 bases between. This CDR3 has 16 amino acids. This CDR3 reads CASRNSGAGRHQPQHF. CDR3 in DNA: TGTGCCAGCAGGAATTCTGGGGCAGGGCGGCATCAGCCCCAGCATTTT.

The chain links TRBV15 to TRBJ1-3; TRBD1 is a possible D gene (6 bases). CDR3 size: 16 residues. V was pared by 0 bases and J by 2 bases, with 11 bases between. CDR1 and CDR2 (germline): LNHNV, YYDKDF (reference sequence). CDR3 sequence (DNA): TGTGCCACCAGCAGAGAACAGGGAGTTACTGGAAACACCATATATTTT. This gives the protein CATSREQGVTGNTIYF.

J is TRBJ2-7 and V is TRBV2; weak D call: TRBD2 (6 bases). The germline gives CDR1 SNHLY, CDR2 FYNNEI. Trimming removed 2 bases at V and 9 bases at J, with 23 bases between. The CDR3 is 16 residues long. The CDR3 protein is CASSEMGTSRDTGQYF. In DNA form, the CDR3 reads TGTGCCAGCAGTGAAATGGGCACTAGCCGGGATACCGGGCAGTACTTC.

The chain is built from TRBV6-5 and TRBJ1-6; 7 nucleotides line up with TRBD1. V lost 6 bases to trimming and J lost 10 bases; unmatched junction nucleotides: 6. CDR1 and CDR2 (germline): MNHEY, SVGAGI. The CDR3 has 13 residues. The CDR3 sequence is CASRGTVFSPLHF. CDR3 nucleotide sequence: TGTGCCAGCAGAGGGACAGTATTCTCACCCCTCCACTTT.

The genes are TRBV27 and TRBJ1-5, with no clear D. CDR3 length: 13 residues. Trimming removed 5 bases at V and 4 bases at J, with 9 bases between. Looked up from germline, CDR1 is MNHEY and CDR2 is SMNVEV (reference sequence). CDR3 in DNA: TGTGCCAGCAGTACAGTGACAAATCAGCCCCAGCATTTT. The encoded protein is CASSTVTNQPQHF.

V is TRBV29-1 and J is TRBJ2-1; TRBD2 aligns across 7 bases. The germline V gene has CDR1 SQVTM and CDR2 ANQGSEA. The CDR3 contains 17 residues. With V trimmed by 2 bases and J by 0 bases, 10 bases remained unmatched. The CDR3 is CSVEPWAGVDSYNEQFF. In DNA, the CDR3 is TGCAGCGTTGAACCCTGGGCGGGAGTGGACTCCTACAATGAGCAGTTCTTC.

This clone has a single count. The V call is TRBV28, the J call TRBJ2-3; TRBD2 agrees at 10 bases. Germline V lookup: CDR1 MDHEN, CDR2 SYDVKM. The trim removed 1 base at V and 5 bases at J, leaving 9 bases unmatched. The length of the CDR3 is 17 residues. As DNA, the CDR3 is TGTGCCAGCAGTTTATTTCTGGCTAGCGGGAGATTAGATACGCAGTATTTT. Residues: CASSLFLASGRLDTQYF. The full variable domain, in which reference TRBV28 and TRBJ2-3 provide the parts outside the CDR3, is DVKVTQSSRYLVKRTGEKVFLECVQDMDHENMFWYRQDPGLGLRLIYFSYDVKMKEKGDIPEGYSVSREKKERFSLILESASTNQTSMYLCASSLFLASGRLDTQYFGPGTRLTVL.

CDR3 DNA: TGCGCCAGCAGCTCGCCCCGTCTGACAGGCTACTCCTACGAGCAGTACTTC. Translating gives CASSSPRLTGYSYEQYF. The chain has TRBV5-1 and TRBJ2-7; D possibly corresponds to TRBD1 (6 bases). The CDR3 sequence is 17 residues long. With 3 bases removed from V and 0 bases from J, the gap between germline ends came to 19 bases. The germline gives CDR1 SGHRS, CDR2 YFSETQ.

This clone has more than one count but fewer than ten. The rearrangement links TRBV3-1 (or the pseudogene TRBV3-2) to TRBJ1-1; possibly TRBD1 for D (5 bases). This CDR3 comprises 18 residues. Trimming shortened V by 0 bases and J by 6 bases, and 23 bases separated the two germline ends. Germline V gene lookup returns CDR1 LGHDT and CDR2 YNNKEL (reference sequence). This CDR3 reads CASSQEEGPKAGFSEAFF. Written as DNA, the CDR3 is TGTGCCAGCAGCCAAGAAGAGGGGCCTAAGGCGGGGTTTTCTGAAGCTTTCTTT.

The chain links TRBV11-3 to TRBJ2-7; D gene ambiguous. V was shortened by 3 bases and J by 0 bases, with 9 bases between the two germline ends. This CDR3 has 14 amino acids. CDR1 SGHNT and CDR2 YENEEA come from the germline V gene. CDR3 sequence: CASSFLGLSYEQYF. The CDR3 DNA reads TGTGCCAGCAGCTTTCTGGGCCTCTCCTACGAGCAGTACTTC.

The chain combines TRBV11-2 with TRBJ1-2; D is unresolved. The germline V and J ends were trimmed by 2 bases and 0 bases, with 4 bases remaining between them. CDR1 and CDR2 (germline): SGHAT, FQNNGV. CDR3 size: 13 residues. The CDR3 DNA sequence: TGTGCCAGCAGCTTAACTACTAACTATGGCTACACCTTC. Its translation: CASSLTTNYGYTF.